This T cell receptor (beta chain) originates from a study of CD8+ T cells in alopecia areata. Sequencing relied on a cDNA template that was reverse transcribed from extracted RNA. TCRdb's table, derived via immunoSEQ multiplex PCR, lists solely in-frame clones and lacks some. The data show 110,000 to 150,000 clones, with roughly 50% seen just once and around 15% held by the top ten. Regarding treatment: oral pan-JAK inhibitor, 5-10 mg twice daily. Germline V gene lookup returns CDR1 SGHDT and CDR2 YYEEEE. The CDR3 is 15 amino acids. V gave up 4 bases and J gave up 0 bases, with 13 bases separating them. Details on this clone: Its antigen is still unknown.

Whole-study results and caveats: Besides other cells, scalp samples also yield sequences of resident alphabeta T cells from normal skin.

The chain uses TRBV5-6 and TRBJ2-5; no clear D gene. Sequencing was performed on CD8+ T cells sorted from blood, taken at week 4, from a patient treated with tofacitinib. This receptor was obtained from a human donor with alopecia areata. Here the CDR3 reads CASSPSDGNQETQYF. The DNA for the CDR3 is TGTGCCAGCAGCCCCTCGGATGGTAACCAAGAGACCCAGTACTTC.